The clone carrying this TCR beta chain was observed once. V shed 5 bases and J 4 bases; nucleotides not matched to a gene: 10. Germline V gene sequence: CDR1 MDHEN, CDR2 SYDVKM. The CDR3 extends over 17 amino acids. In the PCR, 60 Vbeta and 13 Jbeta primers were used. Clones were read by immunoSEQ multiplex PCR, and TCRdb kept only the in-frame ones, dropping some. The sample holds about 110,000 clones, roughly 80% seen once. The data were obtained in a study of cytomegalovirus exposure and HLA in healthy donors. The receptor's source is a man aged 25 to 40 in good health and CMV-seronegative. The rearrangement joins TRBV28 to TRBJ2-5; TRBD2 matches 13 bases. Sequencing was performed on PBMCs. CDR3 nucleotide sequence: TGTGCCAGCAGTACCCGACTAGCGGGAGGCTCCAGAGAGACCCAGTACTTC. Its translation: CASSTRLAGGSRETQYF.